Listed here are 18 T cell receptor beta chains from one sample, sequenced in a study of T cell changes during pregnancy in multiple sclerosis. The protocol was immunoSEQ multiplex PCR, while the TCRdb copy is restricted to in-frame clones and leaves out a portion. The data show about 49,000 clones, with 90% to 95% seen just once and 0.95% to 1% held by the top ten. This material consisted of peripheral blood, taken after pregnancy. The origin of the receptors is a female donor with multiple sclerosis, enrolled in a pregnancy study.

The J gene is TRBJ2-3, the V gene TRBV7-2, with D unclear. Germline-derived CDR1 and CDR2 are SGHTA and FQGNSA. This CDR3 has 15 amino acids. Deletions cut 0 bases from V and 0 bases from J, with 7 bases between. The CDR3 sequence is CASSLAQSSTDTQYF. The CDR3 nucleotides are TGTGCCAGCAGCTTAGCCCAGTCCAGCACAGATACGCAGTATTTT.

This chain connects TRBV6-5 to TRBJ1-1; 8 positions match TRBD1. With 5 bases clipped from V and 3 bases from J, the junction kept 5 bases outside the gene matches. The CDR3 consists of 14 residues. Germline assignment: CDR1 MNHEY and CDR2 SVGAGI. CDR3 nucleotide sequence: TGTGCCAGCAGTCCCGACAGGGGCTACACTGAAGCTTTCTTT. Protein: CASSPDRGYTEAFF.

This CDR3 is CASRRGERYEQYF. In DNA form, the CDR3 reads TGTGCCAGCAGGCGAGGTGAGCGGTACGAGCAGTACTTC. The chain combines TRBV6-5 with TRBJ2-7; tentative D call: TRBD2 (5 bases). Germline V gene sequence: CDR1 MNHEY, CDR2 SVGAGI. V was pared by 6 bases and J by 4 bases, with 13 bases between. This CDR3 has 13 residues.

Here the CDR3 reads CASAGVSGTNYGYTF. CDR3 nucleotide sequence: TGTGCCAGCGCGGGGGTTTCCGGGACTAACTATGGCTACACCTTC. V and J are TRBV5-8 and TRBJ1-2; D is possibly TRBD1 (5 bases). From germline, CDR1 is SGHTS and CDR2 YDEGEE. V was clipped by 7 bases and J by 0 bases, with 16 bases between them. There are 15 residues in the CDR3.

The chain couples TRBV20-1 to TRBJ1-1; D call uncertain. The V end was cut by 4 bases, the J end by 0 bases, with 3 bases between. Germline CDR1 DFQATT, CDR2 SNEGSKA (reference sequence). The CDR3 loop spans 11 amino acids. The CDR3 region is CSAIMNTEAFF. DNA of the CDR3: TGCAGTGCTATCATGAACACTGAAGCTTTCTTT.

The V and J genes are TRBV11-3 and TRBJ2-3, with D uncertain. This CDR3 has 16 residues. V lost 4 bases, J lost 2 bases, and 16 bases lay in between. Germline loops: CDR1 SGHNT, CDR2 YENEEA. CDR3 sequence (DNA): TGTGCCAGCAGCTCCCCGAGAACCGAAACCACAGATACGCAGTATTTT. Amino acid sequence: CASSSPRTETTDTQYF.

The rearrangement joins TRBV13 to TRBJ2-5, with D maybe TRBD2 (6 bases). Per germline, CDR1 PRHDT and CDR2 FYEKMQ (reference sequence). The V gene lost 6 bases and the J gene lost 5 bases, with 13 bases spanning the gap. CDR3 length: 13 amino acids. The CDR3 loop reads CASSPGGTETQYF. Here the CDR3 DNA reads TGTGCCAGCAGTCCAGGCGGGACGGAGACCCAGTACTTC. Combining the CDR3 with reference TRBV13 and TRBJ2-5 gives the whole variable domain AAGVIQSPRHLIKEKRETATLKCYPIPRHDTVYWYQQGPGQDPQFLISFYEKMQSDKGSIPDRFSAQQFSDYHSELNMSSLELGDSALYFCASSPGGTETQYFGPGTRLLVL.

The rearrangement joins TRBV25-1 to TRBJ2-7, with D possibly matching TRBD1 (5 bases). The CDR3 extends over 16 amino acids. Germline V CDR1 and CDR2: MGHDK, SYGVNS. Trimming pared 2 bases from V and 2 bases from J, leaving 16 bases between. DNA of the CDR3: TGTGCCAGCAGTGAAGTCAGGGAAGGGGCTACCTACGAGCAGTACTTC. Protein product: CASSEVREGATYEQYF.

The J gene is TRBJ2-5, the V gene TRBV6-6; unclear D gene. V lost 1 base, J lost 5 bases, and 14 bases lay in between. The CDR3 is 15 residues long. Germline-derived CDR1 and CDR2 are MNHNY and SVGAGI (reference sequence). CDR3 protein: CASSYYNSQRETQYF. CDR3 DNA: TGTGCCAGCAGTTACTACAATTCTCAACGTGAGACCCAGTACTTC.

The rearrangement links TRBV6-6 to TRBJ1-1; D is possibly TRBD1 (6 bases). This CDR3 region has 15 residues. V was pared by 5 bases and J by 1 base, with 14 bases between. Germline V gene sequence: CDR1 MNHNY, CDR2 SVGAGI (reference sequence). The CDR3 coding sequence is TGTGCCAGCAGTAGAGCAGGGGTCCAGAACACTGAAGCTTTCTTT. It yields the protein CASSRAGVQNTEAFF.

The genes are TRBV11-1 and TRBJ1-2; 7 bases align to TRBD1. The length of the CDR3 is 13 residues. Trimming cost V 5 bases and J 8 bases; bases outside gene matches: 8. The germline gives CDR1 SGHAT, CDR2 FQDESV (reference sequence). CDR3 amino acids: CASSPRDRRGYTF. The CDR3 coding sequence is TGTGCCAGCAGCCCTCGGGACAGAAGGGGCTACACCTTC.

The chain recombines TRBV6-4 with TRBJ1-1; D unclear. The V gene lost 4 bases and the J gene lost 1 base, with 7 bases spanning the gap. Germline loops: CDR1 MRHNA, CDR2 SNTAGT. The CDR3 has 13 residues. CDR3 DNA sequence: TGTGCCAGCAGTGTGCAGGAGAACACTGAAGCTTTCTTT. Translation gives CASSVQENTEAFF.

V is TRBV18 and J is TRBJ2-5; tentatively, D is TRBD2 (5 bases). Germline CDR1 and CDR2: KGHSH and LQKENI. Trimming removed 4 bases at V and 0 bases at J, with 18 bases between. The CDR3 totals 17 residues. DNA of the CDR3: TGTGCCAGCTCACGAGCAGGACTCCCAAGAAACCAAGAGACCCAGTACTTC. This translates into CASSRAGLPRNQETQYF.

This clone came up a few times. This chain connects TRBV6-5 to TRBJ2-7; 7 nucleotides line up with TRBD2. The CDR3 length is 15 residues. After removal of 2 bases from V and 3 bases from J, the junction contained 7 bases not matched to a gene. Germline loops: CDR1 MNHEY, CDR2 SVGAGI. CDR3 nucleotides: TGTGCCAGCAGTTACCAGACTAGCAAGGGCTACGAGCAGTACTTC. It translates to CASSYQTSKGYEQYF.

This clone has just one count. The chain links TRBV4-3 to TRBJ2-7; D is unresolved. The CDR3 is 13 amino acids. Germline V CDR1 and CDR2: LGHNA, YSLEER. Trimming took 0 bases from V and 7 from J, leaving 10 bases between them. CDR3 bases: TGCGCCAGCAGCCAAGATCATCCGCAGGAGCAGTACTTC. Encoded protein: CASSQDHPQEQYF.

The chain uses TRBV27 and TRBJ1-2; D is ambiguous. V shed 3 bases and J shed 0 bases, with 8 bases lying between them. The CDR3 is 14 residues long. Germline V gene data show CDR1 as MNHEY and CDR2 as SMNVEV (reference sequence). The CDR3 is CASSFRVTNYGYTF. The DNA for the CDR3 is TGTGCCAGCAGTTTCCGGGTTACTAACTATGGCTACACCTTC.

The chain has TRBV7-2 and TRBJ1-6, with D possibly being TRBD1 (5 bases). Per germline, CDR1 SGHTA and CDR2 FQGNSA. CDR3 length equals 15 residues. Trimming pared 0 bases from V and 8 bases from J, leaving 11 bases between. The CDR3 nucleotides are TGTGCCAGCAGCTTAGCGATGCCGGGGGATTCACCCCTCCACTTT. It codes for CASSLAMPGDSPLHF.

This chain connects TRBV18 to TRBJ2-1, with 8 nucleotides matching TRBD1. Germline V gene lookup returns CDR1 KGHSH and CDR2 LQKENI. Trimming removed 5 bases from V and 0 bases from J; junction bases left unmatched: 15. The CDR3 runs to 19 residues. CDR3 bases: TGTGCCAGCTCAGAACCGGGACAGGCTCAGCGTAGCTCCTACAATGAGCAGTTCTTC. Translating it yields CASSEPGQAQRSSYNEQFF.